The rows below give T cell receptor beta chains drawn from one sample of a study of blood T cells in healthy people across ages. TCRdb reprocessed the 5' RACE reads via MiXCR and lists one record per CDR3 protein. The repertoire consists of roughly 680,000 distinct CDR3 sequences, with 21% occurring once and the leading ten covering approximately 3.7%. Material: blood. These receptors originate from a man aged 70-80 years in good health. The CDR3 runs from the conserved cysteine through the conserved F or W.

v_call cdr3_aa
TRBV5-1 CASSLNGGSQPQHF
TRBV12-3/TRBV12-4 CASSPLKLISGANVLTF
TRBV27 CASSFTALAGRYEQYF
TRBV7-9 CASSLRAETDTQYF
TRBV6-6 CASSDRAEAEAFF
TRBV7-2 CASSWDTYNEQFF
TRBV7-2 CASSLGGTSVYEQYF
TRBV5-1 CASSSSGSPQETQYF
TRBV28 CASSEEGAGLETQYF
TRBV7-2 CASSLGLAQETQYF
TRBV6-5 CASTPGRTDTQYF
TRBV6-5 CASSFPGQGTNEQFF
TRBV2 CASSEPGGFDQPQHF
TRBV27 CASSLNNYNEQFF
TRBV3-1 CASSQGPGKKPQHF
TRBV25-1 CASREFDTEAFF
TRBV5-1 CASSLGGTLYEQYF
TRBV7-9 CASIDNQPQHF
TRBV4-3 CASSQAFDSSYEQYF
TRBV3-1 CASSQGPGQGPYEQYF
TRBV20-1 CSARFSAGGYNEQFF
TRBV7-3 CASSLLGTGYHNEQFF
TRBV28 CASSTPGQGAGNEQFF
TRBV3-1 CASSQAGTYSYEQYF
TRBV12-3/TRBV12-4 CASSFGLSNQPQHF
TRBV29-1 CSVGMGSMNTEAFF
TRBV3-1 CASRQTGGGPNIQYF
TRBV12-3/TRBV12-4 CASSISGTANYGYTF
TRBV7-2 CASSGHASSGIYEQYF
TRBV3-1 CASTQGEETQYF
TRBV10-3 CANPGLAGNDEQFF
TRBV6-6 CASRRTTGDEQYF
TRBV6-1 CASDPERREETQYF
TRBV12-3/TRBV12-4 CASSPRDRTLTEAFF
TRBV6-1 CASSESPGPMNTEAFF
TRBV27 CASVSTGFGQPQHF
TRBV28 CASSPFGANVLTF
TRBV7-6 CASSSRDSEKLFF
TRBV12-3/TRBV12-4 CASSFQGTTEAFF
TRBV15 CATSRDQHSTDTQYF
TRBV9 CASSSGLAGAGEQFF
TRBV5-1 CASSLSGLAGPADTQYF
TRBV7-9 CASRRGSGTDTQYF
TRBV6-2/TRBV6-3 CASGTWGGVETQYF
TRBV7-8 CASSFISGEQETQYF